This T cell receptor (beta chain) was recorded in a study of cytomegalovirus exposure and HLA in healthy donors. Sequencing was performed with immunoSEQ multiplex PCR; in TCRdb, only in-frame clones are kept and a portion is missing. This table has over 65,000 clones, 94% appearing once. V lost 4 bases to trimming and J lost 1 base, with 6 bases between them. The CDR3 extends over 12 amino acids. Germline CDR1 is SGHDT and CDR2 is YYEEEE. Sequenced: PBMCs. The source of this sequence is a woman aged 18-29 years in good health and CMV-seropositive. This sequence joins TRBV5-6 and TRBJ2-7, with D perhaps matching TRBD1 (6 bases). CDR3 sequence (DNA): TGTGCCAGCAGCGGACAGTCCTACGAGCAGTACTTC. It encodes CASSGQSYEQYF. Together with reference TRBV5-6 and TRBJ2-7, the CDR3 gives the full variable domain: DAGVTQSPTHLIKTRGQQVTLRCSPKSGHDTVSWYQQALGQGPQFIFQYYEEEERQRGNFPDRFSGHQFPNYSSELNVNALLLGDSALYLCASSGQSYEQYFGPGTRLTVT.